Here is one TCR beta chain with its context. What it binds is unknown. The authors reverse transcribed all of the isolated RNA, so sequencing captured expressed TCRB transcripts. Profiled with immunoSEQ multiplex PCR; TCRdb holds only in-frame clones, not every one. The repertoire holds around 140,000 clones, about an eighth seen once, with 1.3% in the top ten. Looked up from germline, CDR1 is SGHDT and CDR2 is YYEEEE. Trimming took off 3 bases at V and 6 bases at J, with 12 bases between the two ends. CDR3 size: 13 residues. The sample originates from a study of beta chain features in type 1 diabetes. Notes on the study in general: Diminished insertions and augmented deletions at VDJ junctions characterized type 1 diabetes patients. TCRB CDR3 length was moderately but significantly reduced in all four CD4+ subsets of Type 1 diabetes patients.

The chain links TRBV5-6 to TRBJ1-2; D perhaps matches TRBD1 (5 bases). This sequence originates from a young man with type 1 diabetes. Sequencing input: central memory CD4+ T cells from blood. CDR3 coding DNA: TGTGCCAGCAGCTGGGGGAGGGGCGATGGCTACACCTTC. It specifies CASSWGRGDGYTF.